This T cell receptor (beta chain) originates from a study of T cell repertoires in cytomegalovirus infection. Whole-study context: Public TCR beta signatures marked donors with CMV infection and the matching HLA.

MiXCR, run by TCRdb on the reads, gives a single entry per CDR3 protein. The sample has a few hundred thousand distinct CDR3 sequences; 8% to 10% are singletons. Germline CDR1 and CDR2: LNHDA and SQIVND (reference sequence). With 2 bases clipped from V and 8 bases from J, the junction kept 7 bases outside the gene matches. The CDR3 runs 14 residues. Sequences were obtained from PBMCs. The V gene is TRBV19, the J gene TRBJ2-3, with 7 bases aligning to TRBD2. This sequence was found in a human donor in good health (CMV status not recorded). Some clones in this sample may be carry-over from other donors' samples. The CDR3 loop reads CASSILAARGTQYF. The CDR3 bases are TGTGCCAGTAGTATACTAGCGGCGCGTGGTACGCAGTATTTT. Complete variable domain (other parts from reference TRBV19 and TRBJ2-3): DGGITQSPKYLFRKEGQNVTLSCEQNLNHDAMYWYRQDPGQGLRLIYYSQIVNDFQKGDIAEGYSVSREKKESFPLTVTSAQKNPTAFYLCASSILAARGTQYFGPGTRLTVL.